This TCR beta chain was sequenced in a study of OX40 agonist ivuxolimab in advanced cancers. Broader study findings: At doses 0.1 to 3.0 mg/kg, CD4+ and CD8+ clones expanded.

The CDR3 runs 14 residues. V lost 6 bases, J lost 2 bases, and 13 bases lay in between. In germline, CDR1 is KGHSH, CDR2 LQKENI. Blood got drawn at baseline, again on cycle 4 day 1, and then on cycle 7 day 1. For this clone: Its antigen remains unknown.

Here immunoSEQ multiplex PCR was the method, and the copy in TCRdb shows in-frame clones only, minus some. This sample has about 79,000 clones, with around 92% found just once. The source material was CD4+ or CD8+ T cells sorted from blood, sampled in a trial of the OX40 agonist ivuxolimab. J is TRBJ1-2 and V is TRBV18; possible D gene TRBD1, 5 bases. This TCR was recovered from an adult with an advanced solid tumor such as melanoma, head and neck, liver or kidney cancer. CDR3 bases: TGTGCCAGCTCTCTGGGGGAAGGCAACTATGGCTACACCTTC. Translated, it gives CASSLGEGNYGYTF.